This entry lists 16 T cell receptor beta chains sequenced from one sample in a study of cytomegalovirus exposure and HLA in healthy donors. PCR was performed using 60 Vbeta and 13 Jbeta primers. The protocol was immunoSEQ multiplex PCR, while the TCRdb copy is restricted to in-frame clones and leaves out a portion. The sample holds 55,000 to 75,000 clones; 75% are singletons and the top ten take almost 7.5%. Sequenced: PBMCs. Every receptor here comes from a woman in her twenties or thirties in good health and CMV-seropositive.

This chain joins TRBV7-9 and TRBJ2-2; weak D call: TRBD2 (5 bases). Germline V gene data show CDR1 as SEHNR and CDR2 as FQNEAQ (reference sequence). Trimming shortened V by 7 bases and J by 4 bases, and 13 bases separated the two germline ends. The CDR3 has 14 residues. Here the CDR3 DNA reads TGTGCCAGCATCCCCAGCGGATCCACCGGGGAGCTGTTTTTT. This translates into CASIPSGSTGELFF.

As for this clone: A read error may produce the germline difference seen at one junction end. The chain recombines TRBV6-5 with TRBJ2-2; D possibly corresponds to TRBD2 (6 bases). Germline-derived CDR1 and CDR2 are MNHEY and SVGAGI. The CDR3 is 14 amino acids. CDR3: CASGYSLGGGELFF. The DNA for the CDR3 is TGTGCCAGCGGTTACTCGCTGGGGGGCGGGGAGCTGTTTTTT.

The V and J genes are TRBV7-9 and TRBJ2-5; D is perhaps TRBD1 (5 bases). Germline values: CDR1 SEHNR, CDR2 FQNEAQ (reference sequence). The V and J ends lost 0 bases and 5 bases respectively, with 7 bases between them. This CDR3 has 13 residues. The CDR3: CASSLAGPETQYF. The DNA of the CDR3 is TGTGCCAGCAGCTTAGCGGGGCCCGAGACCCAGTACTTC.

The chain uses TRBV14 and TRBJ1-3; 8 nucleotides match TRBD1. Germline V CDR1 and CDR2: SGHDN, FVKESK. Trimming removed 5 bases from V and 9 bases from J; junction bases left unmatched: 9. This CDR3 comprises 14 residues. The DNA for the CDR3 is TGTGCCAGCAGCGCACGGACAGGGCGCAGCACCATATATTTT. This translates into CASSARTGRSTIYF.

The rearrangement uses TRBV4-3 and TRBJ2-3; D is unresolved. CDR1 is LGHNA, CDR2 YSLEER, per germline. The CDR3 totals 14 residues. Trimming cost V 0 bases and J 5 bases, with 9 bases left between them. The CDR3 spells CASSQELIGDTQYF. For the CDR3, the DNA is TGCGCCAGCAGCCAAGAGTTGATCGGAGATACGCAGTATTTT.

The chain has TRBV28 and TRBJ1-1; perhaps TRBD1 as D (6 bases). This CDR3 region has 14 residues. Germline CDR1 reads MDHEN; CDR2 reads SYDVKM. V was cut by 3 bases and J by 3 bases, with 11 bases left in between. The CDR3 nucleotides are TGTGCCAGCAGTTTGTGGGGGCGGGACACTGAAGCTTTCTTT. It is translated as CASSLWGRDTEAFF.

The chain combines TRBV19 with TRBJ2-2; 8 nucleotides align to TRBD2. Losses at the gene ends were 3 bases for V and 7 bases for J; bases not matched to a gene: 10. Germline V gene data show CDR1 as LNHDA and CDR2 as SQIVND (reference sequence). The CDR3 spans 16 residues. The CDR3 reads CASSIESGRIGGELFF. In DNA form, the CDR3 reads TGTGCCAGTAGTATTGAGAGCGGGAGAATTGGCGGGGAGCTGTTTTTT.

The chain has TRBV7-2 and TRBJ2-3, with TRBD1 matching 7 bases. Trimming took 1 base from V and 2 from J; bases not matched to a gene: 9. Germline CDR1 is SGHTA and CDR2 is FQGNSA. CDR3 length: 17 amino acids. CDR3 sequence: CASSLVILDRFTDTQYF. DNA for the CDR3: TGTGCCAGCAGCTTAGTCATATTGGACAGGTTCACAGATACGCAGTATTTT.

V gene TRBV6-1 combines with J gene TRBJ2-7, with 12 positions matching TRBD1. Per germline, CDR1 MNHNS and CDR2 SASEGT. V gave up 5 bases and J gave up 5 bases; unmatched junction bases: 4. The CDR3 covers 14 residues. The CDR3 DNA reads as TGTGCCAGCAGTCCGGGACAGGGGGCCCACGAGCAGTACTTC. Translation: CASSPGQGAHEQYF.

This rearrangement joins TRBV13 to TRBJ1-2; D call uncertain. The CDR3 consists of 13 residues. Per germline, CDR1 PRHDT and CDR2 FYEKMQ (reference sequence). Trimming removed 3 bases at V and 0 bases at J, with 5 bases between. Written as DNA, the CDR3 is TGTGCCAGCAGCTTCCAGGCTAACTATGGCTACACCTTC. Translation gives CASSFQANYGYTF.

The CDR3 DNA reads as TGCGCCAGCAGCCGGCAGGTGTTTGGCGCCACCGGGGAGCTGTTTTTT. Its translation: CASSRQVFGATGELFF. The rearrangement joins TRBV5-1 to TRBJ2-2; D call uncertain. The CDR3 is 16 amino acids. Germline lookup yields CDR1 SGHRS and CDR2 YFSETQ. V shed 4 bases and J shed 4 bases, with 17 bases lying between them.

The chain uses TRBV2 and TRBJ2-1; weak D call: TRBD2 (5 bases). Trimming left V 5 bases short and J 6 bases short, with 20 bases between. From germline, CDR1 is SNHLY and CDR2 FYNNEI. The CDR3 consists of 16 residues. The CDR3 reads CASSMDSPQLFNEQFF. The CDR3 DNA follows: TGTGCCAGCAGTATGGACTCGCCCCAACTTTTCAATGAGCAGTTCTTC. Full variable domain (remainder filled in from reference TRBV2 and TRBJ2-1): EPEVTQTPSHQVTQMGQEVILRCVPISNHLYFYWYRQILGQKVEFLVSFYNNEISEKSEIFDDQFSVERPDGSNFTLKIRSTKLEDSAMYFCASSMDSPQLFNEQFFGPGTRLTVL.

V usage is TRBV29-1 and J usage is TRBJ2-7; 7 bases match TRBD1. Germline CDR1 is SQVTM and CDR2 is ANQGSEA. The V segment lost 5 bases and the J segment 2 bases; nucleotides outside the gene matches: 3. The CDR3 is made up of 12 amino acids. The CDR3 is CSVWDSTYEQYF. CDR3 DNA: TGCAGCGTTTGGGACAGCACCTACGAGCAGTACTTC.

This chain joins TRBV6-1 and TRBJ2-1; D remains ambiguous. V lost 1 base and J 8 bases, leaving 18 bases between the germline ends. Germline CDR1 is MNHNS and CDR2 is SASEGT. The CDR3 extends over 16 amino acids. Here the CDR3 DNA reads TGTGCCAGCAGTGAAGTGGCAGTAATCAGTCGGGATGAGCAGTTCTTC. As protein: CASSEVAVISRDEQFF.

The gene calls are TRBV5-6 and TRBJ2-1, with 7 bases aligning to TRBD2. The CDR3 covers 12 residues. The V and J ends lost 0 bases and 9 bases, in that order; junction bases with no gene match: 0. In germline, CDR1 is SGHDT, CDR2 YYEEEE. CDR3 region: CASSLAGGEQFF. Written as DNA, the CDR3 is TGTGCCAGCAGCTTGGCGGGGGGTGAGCAGTTCTTC.

The CDR3 protein is CASRRDRGYEQYF. The DNA of the CDR3 is TGTGCCAGCAGGCGGGACAGGGGGTACGAGCAGTACTTC. V usage is TRBV7-8 and J usage is TRBJ2-7; TRBD1 matches 11 bases. The V gene's germline CDR1 is SGHVS and CDR2 FQNEAQ. The V segment lost 6 bases and the J segment 4 bases; nucleotides outside the gene matches: 2. This CDR3 spans 13 amino acids.